The 25 T cell receptor beta chains below come from one sample, sequenced in a study of blood T cell repertoires in COVID-19. This table comes from immunoSEQ multiplex PCR, and its TCRdb copy is limited to in-frame clones, with some not included. This sample yields approximately 140,000 clones, of which around 84% are seen a single time; 38% belongs to the top ten. Sequenced: peripheral blood. The source is a human donor in a cohort sampled during active COVID-19.

The rearrangement joins TRBV27 to TRBJ2-5; weak D call: TRBD1 (5 bases). CDR1 is MNHEY and CDR2 is SMNVEV in the germline V gene (reference sequence). V was cut by 3 bases and J by 4 bases, with 12 bases left in between. This CDR3 has 14 amino acids. CDR3 in amino acids: CASSLRGRAETQYF. The CDR3 DNA is TGTGCCAGCAGTTTGCGTGGCAGGGCAGAGACCCAGTACTTC.

The V call is TRBV6-2 or TRBV6-3, the J call TRBJ2-2; the match to TRBD2 covers 9 bases. Trimming cost V 0 bases and J 3 bases; bases outside gene matches: 5. The CDR3 has 17 amino acids. CDR1 and CDR2 (germline): MNHEY, SVGEGT. The CDR3 reads CASSYSWRGGDTGELFF. The CDR3 DNA reads TGTGCCAGCAGTTACTCGTGGCGGGGGGGCGACACCGGGGAGCTGTTTTTT.

This clone was seen once. The chain joins TRBV6-5 to TRBJ1-5; D gene unclear. V lost 4 bases and J lost 1, with 11 bases in between. The germline CDR1 and CDR2 sequences are MNHEY and SVGAGI. The CDR3 is made up of 15 amino acids. CDR3 residues: CASSFRWASNQPQHF. Here the CDR3 DNA reads TGTGCCAGCAGTTTCAGGTGGGCGAGCAATCAGCCCCAGCATTTT.

V and J are TRBV3-1 (or the pseudogene TRBV3-2) and TRBJ1-6; D not certain. The CDR3 runs to 14 residues. Germline-derived CDR1 and CDR2 are LGHDT and YNNKEL (reference sequence). V was shortened by 4 bases and J by 7 bases, with 11 bases between the two germline ends. In DNA, the CDR3 is TGTGCCAGCAGCCCCGTTCGAGGGAATTCACCCCTCCACTTT. Amino acid sequence: CASSPVRGNSPLHF.

The chain recombines TRBV5-6 with TRBJ1-1; D remains unclear. In germline, CDR1 is SGHDT, CDR2 YYEEEE. CDR3 size: 11 residues. Trimming removed 2 bases from V and 8 bases from J, with 7 bases in between. The CDR3 region has the DNA TGTGCCAGCAGCTTAAGAGGGGAAGCTTTCTTT. It translates to CASSLRGEAFF.

The chain recombines TRBV7-8 with TRBJ1-1; D is possibly TRBD1 (5 bases). Germline lookup yields CDR1 SGHVS and CDR2 FQNEAQ. This CDR3 has 14 amino acids. V was cut by 0 bases and J by 5 bases, with 10 bases left in between. The DNA for the CDR3 is TGTGCCAGCAGCTTAGCGGGGCGGGGAACTGAAGCTTTCTTT. Encoded protein: CASSLAGRGTEAFF.

In this sample, this clone turned up once. This chain uses TRBV5-1 with TRBJ2-1; TRBD2 agrees at 11 bases. V shed 4 bases and J 5 bases; nucleotides not matched to a gene: 11. The V gene's germline CDR1 is SGHRS and CDR2 YFSETQ. This CDR3 has 17 residues. This CDR3 is CASSLGPGTSGDNEQFF. The CDR3 DNA follows: TGCGCCAGCAGCCTCGGGCCCGGGACTAGCGGAGACAATGAGCAGTTCTTC.

The rearrangement links TRBV4-1 to TRBJ2-1; D unresolved. The V and J ends lost 0 bases and 0 bases respectively, with 9 bases between them. Germline V CDR1 and CDR2: MGHRA, YSYEKL. CDR3 length: 16 amino acids. As DNA, the CDR3 is TGCGCCAGCAGCCAAGATCAGGCTATCTCCTACAATGAGCAGTTCTTC. Protein sequence: CASSQDQAISYNEQFF.

This CDR3 is CASSARGDKEQYF. The CDR3 region has the DNA TGTGCCAGCAGCGCTAGAGGGGACAAAGAGCAGTACTTC. This chain joins TRBV12-3 or TRBV12-4 and TRBJ2-7, with D tentatively TRBD1 (6 bases). The CDR3 contains 13 residues. The germline V and J ends were trimmed by 6 bases and 7 bases, with 16 bases remaining between them.

This chain connects TRBV6-2 or TRBV6-3 to TRBJ2-7; TRBD1 agrees at 7 bases. The CDR3 length is 16 residues. Germline CDR1 MNHEY, CDR2 SVGEGT. V shed 2 bases, J shed 4 bases, and the junction held 11 bases outside the gene matches. In nucleotides, the CDR3 is TGTGCCAGCAGTTACGGGACAGCCCTTAGTCAATACGAGCAGTACTTC. Protein: CASSYGTALSQYEQYF.

The rearrangement uses TRBV24-1 and TRBJ2-1; D gene unclear. The ends were cut back, 4 bases at V and 10 bases at J, with 13 bases in the middle. CDR1 and CDR2 (germline): KGHDR, SFDVKD. There are 13 residues in the CDR3. CDR3 bases: TGTGCCACCAGTGACCCACCCGGTCTCGAGCAGTTCTTC. Translating gives CATSDPPGLEQFF.

The DNA of the CDR3 is TGTGCCAGCAGCCTATACAGGGGGTCTACCTCCTATGGCTACACCTTC. Translated, it gives CASSLYRGSTSYGYTF. This sequence joins TRBV3-1 (or the pseudogene TRBV3-2) and TRBJ1-2; TRBD1 matches 8 bases. CDR1 is LGHDT, CDR2 YNNKEL, per germline (reference sequence). The CDR3 extends over 16 amino acids. V lost 4 bases and J lost 4; bases outside the gene matches: 11.

The chain joins TRBV28 to TRBJ1-3; the D gene is possibly TRBD1 (6 bases). Germline V gene lookup returns CDR1 MDHEN and CDR2 SYDVKM. V lost 2 bases, J lost 5 bases, and 10 bases lay in between. The CDR3 totals 14 residues. CDR3 sequence (DNA): TGTGCCAGCAGTTTACGGGGGGCGAGAAACACCATATATTTT. Protein sequence: CASSLRGARNTIYF.

This clone was counted once. This chain links TRBV29-1 with TRBJ2-1; TRBD2 matches at 8 bases. CDR3 length equals 13 residues. The germline V gene has CDR1 SQVTM and CDR2 ANQGSEA. V dropped 4 bases and J dropped 6; count of bases not matched to a gene: 5. The CDR3 loop reads CSVGGTRGNEQFF. CDR3 DNA sequence: TGCAGCGTTGGGGGGACTAGAGGCAATGAGCAGTTCTTC.

J is TRBJ2-7 and V is TRBV5-1; 9 bases match TRBD1. Germline CDR1 is SGHRS and CDR2 is YFSETQ. The J segment lost 2 bases and the V segment lost 5 bases, leaving 2 bases of the junction unmatched. CDR3 length equals 13 residues. The CDR3 DNA reads TGCGCCAGCAGTGGGACAGGGACCTACGAGCAGTACTTC. It codes for CASSGTGTYEQYF.

The chain couples TRBV5-5 to TRBJ2-5; D is perhaps TRBD2 (6 bases). The CDR3 has 16 residues. Germline CDR1 and CDR2: SGHKS and YYEKEE (reference sequence). Trimming removed 3 bases at V and 5 bases at J, with 20 bases between. In nucleotides, the CDR3 is TGTGCCAGCAGCTCGGCCGGAGGGCCCCTTGTCGAGACCCAGTACTTC. Its translation is CASSSAGGPLVETQYF.

The rearrangement links TRBV7-6 to TRBJ2-2; D remains unclear. V lost 5 bases and J lost 0, with 10 bases in between. The CDR3 spans 15 residues. Germline assignment: CDR1 SGHVS and CDR2 FNYEAQ. The DNA for the CDR3 is TGTGCCAGCAGCCCCGACAACGCGAACACCGGGGAGCTGTTTTTT. It yields the protein CASSPDNANTGELFF.

This chain connects TRBV27 to TRBJ2-7; 8 nucleotides match TRBD1. The V gene end was trimmed by 8 bases and the J gene end by 6 bases; junction bases not matched to a gene: 3. The V gene's germline CDR1 is MNHEY and CDR2 SMNVEV (reference sequence). The length of the CDR3 is 11 residues. Here the CDR3 reads CASRQGPEQYF. The DNA for the CDR3 is TGTGCCAGCCGACAGGGGCCCGAGCAGTACTTC.

The chain uses TRBV5-4 and TRBJ2-5, with a possible D match to TRBD1 (5 bases). This CDR3 region has 16 residues. Germline-derived CDR1 and CDR2 are SGHNT and YYREEE (reference sequence). Trimming took off 0 bases at V and 4 bases at J, with 16 bases between the two ends. In nucleotides, the CDR3 is TGTGCCAGCAGCTTGGCCAGGGCAGGCAGACCAGAGACCCAGTACTTC. Translation gives CASSLARAGRPETQYF.

V gene TRBV6-4 combines with J gene TRBJ2-3, with 11 bases aligning to TRBD2. The CDR3 totals 15 residues. V was pared by 4 bases and J by 1 base, with 1 base of the junction left unmatched. Germline V CDR1 and CDR2: MRHNA, SNTAGT. The CDR3 sequence: CASSATSGGTDTQYF. As DNA, the CDR3 is TGTGCCAGCAGTGCGACTAGCGGGGGCACAGATACGCAGTATTTT.

The rearrangement links TRBV6-4 to TRBJ2-2; 7 nucleotides agree with TRBD1. The germline CDR1 and CDR2 sequences are MRHNA and SNTAGT. The V gene end was trimmed by 3 bases and the J gene end by 7 bases; junction bases not matched to a gene: 5. The CDR3 runs 14 residues. CDR3 sequence: CASSDRDSNGELFF. In nucleotides, the CDR3 is TGTGCCAGCAGTGATAGGGACAGCAACGGGGAGCTGTTTTTT.

V and J are TRBV7-9 and TRBJ2-2, with no clear D. V was shortened by 6 bases and J by 5 bases, with 13 bases between the two germline ends. This CDR3 comprises 14 residues. The V gene's germline CDR1 is SEHNR and CDR2 FQNEAQ (reference sequence). The CDR3 region is CASSRSTPTGELFF. For the CDR3, the DNA is TGTGCCAGCAGTCGTTCGACACCAACCGGGGAGCTGTTTTTT.

This sequence joins TRBV3-1 (or the pseudogene TRBV3-2) and TRBJ2-2; a possible D gene is TRBD1 (6 bases). The V end lost 1 base, the J end lost 7 bases, and 16 bases lay between the germline ends. CDR3 length: 16 amino acids. Germline-derived CDR1 and CDR2 are LGHDT and YNNKEL (reference sequence). In nucleotides, the CDR3 is TGTGCCAGCAGCCAAGCCCCCAACAGGGTAAACGGGGAGCTGTTTTTT. It translates to CASSQAPNRVNGELFF.

The gene calls are TRBV7-2 and TRBJ1-4; 8 nucleotides match TRBD1. Germline loops: CDR1 SGHTA, CDR2 FQGNSA. The V gene end was trimmed by 5 bases and the J gene end by 4 bases; junction bases not matched to a gene: 6. The CDR3 length is 15 residues. CDR3 sequence reads: CASSTSDRGNEKLFF. Written as DNA, the CDR3 is TGTGCCAGCAGCACCTCCGACAGGGGTAATGAAAAACTGTTTTTT.

The chain employs TRBV3-1 (or the pseudogene TRBV3-2) and TRBJ2-3; 14 nucleotides line up with TRBD2. Germline loops: CDR1 LGHDT, CDR2 YNNKEL (reference sequence). This CDR3 has 16 amino acids. V was clipped by 4 bases and J by 6 bases; unmatched bases: 6. The CDR3 region is CASSPTSGGAMDTQYF. For the CDR3, the DNA is TGTGCCAGCAGCCCGACTAGCGGGGGGGCGATGGATACGCAGTATTTT.